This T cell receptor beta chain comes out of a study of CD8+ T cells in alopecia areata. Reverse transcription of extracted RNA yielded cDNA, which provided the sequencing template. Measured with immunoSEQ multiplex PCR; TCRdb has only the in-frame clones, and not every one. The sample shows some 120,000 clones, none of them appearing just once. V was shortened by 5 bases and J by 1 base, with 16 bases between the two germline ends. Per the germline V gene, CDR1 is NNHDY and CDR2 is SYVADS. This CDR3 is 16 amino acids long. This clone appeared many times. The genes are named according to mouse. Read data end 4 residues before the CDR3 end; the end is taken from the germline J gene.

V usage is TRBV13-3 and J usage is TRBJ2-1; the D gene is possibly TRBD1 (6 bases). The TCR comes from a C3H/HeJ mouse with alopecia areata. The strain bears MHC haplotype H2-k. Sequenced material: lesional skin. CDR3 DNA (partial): TGTGCCAGCAGCACACAGGGAGGAGAGAACTATGCT. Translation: CASSTQGGENYA. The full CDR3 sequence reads CASSTQGGENYAEQFF.